These 25 T cell receptor beta chains share one sample of origin, sequenced in a study of blood T cell repertoires in COVID-19. Produced via immunoSEQ multiplex PCR; TCRdb's table is partial and in-frame only. The sample holds around 250,000 clones, 86% seen once. What was sequenced was peripheral blood. The receptors were gathered from a woman of 80 years or more with COVID-19, enrolled during active disease.

The chain combines TRBV3-1 (or the pseudogene TRBV3-2) with TRBJ1-2; weak D call: TRBD1 (5 bases). Per the germline V gene, CDR1 is LGHDT and CDR2 is YNNKEL (reference sequence). V was trimmed by 0 bases and J by 2 bases, leaving 13 bases between them. The CDR3 is made up of 16 amino acids. The CDR3 DNA is TGTGCCAGCAGCCAAGATTGGAGGGGACCCAACTATGGCTACACCTTC. Translating gives CASSQDWRGPNYGYTF.

The V call is TRBV30, the J call TRBJ1-2; 9 bases line up with TRBD1. Germline V gene lookup returns CDR1 GTSNPN and CDR2 SVGIG (reference sequence). The CDR3 runs to 13 residues. J was trimmed by 3 bases and V by 6 bases; bases with no gene match: 5. DNA for the CDR3: TGTGCCTGTCCGACAGGGGGATACTATGGCTACACCTTC. Translation: CACPTGGYYGYTF.

V is TRBV27 and J is TRBJ2-5; 7 bases line up with TRBD2. The CDR3 has 13 amino acids. Germline loops: CDR1 MNHEY, CDR2 SMNVEV (reference sequence). V shed 9 bases and J 1 base; nucleotides not matched to a gene: 5. The CDR3 region has the DNA TGTGCCAGTCAGCGGGGACCCCAAGAGACCCAGTACTTC. As protein: CASQRGPQETQYF.

The chain links TRBV6-1 to TRBJ1-5, with D hard to call. The CDR3 runs 15 residues. Between the trimmed V and J ends, which lost 2 bases and 7 bases, there was a span of 15 bases. Germline V CDR1 and CDR2: MNHNS, SASEGT. The CDR3 spells CASSELNPVEQPQHF. CDR3 coding DNA: TGTGCCAGCAGTGAACTTAACCCGGTAGAACAGCCCCAGCATTTT.

In this sample, this clone turned up once. The junction and the germline gene differ at one end; a read error may be behind it. This chain uses TRBV6-5 with TRBJ1-2; possible D gene TRBD1, 5 bases. Germline loops: CDR1 MNHEY, CDR2 SVGAGI. This CDR3 contains 11 residues. DNA of the CDR3: TGTGCCAGCAGTAGAGGACAAGACATCCTCTTC. Translated: CASSRGQDILF.

This clone was picked up a small number of times. The V gene is TRBV5-8, the J gene TRBJ2-5, with TRBD1 identical over 10 bases. This CDR3 is 15 amino acids long. Trimming took 0 bases from V and 1 from J; bases not matched to a gene: 0. Germline-derived CDR1 and CDR2 are SGHTS and YDEGEE. The CDR3 DNA reads as TGTGCCAGCAGCTTGGGACAGGGGGCCCAAGAGACCCAGTACTTC. Its translation is CASSLGQGAQETQYF.

In this sample, this clone turned up a few times. This chain uses TRBV30 with TRBJ2-7; 8 bases line up with TRBD2. Trimming at V came to 0 bases and at J to 2 bases, leaving 3 bases not matched to a gene. Germline lookup yields CDR1 GTSNPN and CDR2 SVGIG (reference sequence). CDR3 size: 14 residues. The chain's CDR3 is CAWSVSGGAYEQYF. CDR3 DNA: TGTGCCTGGAGTGTAAGCGGGGGTGCCTACGAGCAGTACTTC.

This chain links TRBV6-1 with TRBJ1-5, with D hard to call. The CDR3 totals 14 residues. The germline V gene has CDR1 MNHNS and CDR2 SASEGT. V was trimmed by 0 bases and J by 9 bases, leaving 12 bases between them. The CDR3 region is CASSEAAGTLPQHF. The CDR3 nucleotides are TGTGCCAGCAGTGAAGCGGCAGGAACCCTGCCCCAGCATTTT.

V gene TRBV7-9 combines with J gene TRBJ2-2; 12 bases agree with TRBD1. The CDR3 runs 16 residues. V lost 4 bases and J lost 6; bases outside the gene matches: 6. Germline CDR1 SEHNR, CDR2 FQNEAQ (reference sequence). CDR3 DNA sequence: TGTGCCAGCAGCTCATCCGGGACAGGGGGCTCCGGGGAGCTGTTTTTT. Encoded protein: CASSSSGTGGSGELFF.

This chain links TRBV3-1 (or the pseudogene TRBV3-2) with TRBJ1-2; D is possibly TRBD1 (5 bases). Germline assignment: CDR1 LGHDT and CDR2 YNNKEL (reference sequence). Deletions cut 1 base from V and 5 bases from J, with 14 bases between. This CDR3 spans 15 amino acids. The CDR3 region is CASSQAEGLGYGYTF. DNA of the CDR3: TGTGCCAGCAGCCAAGCGGAGGGGTTAGGGTATGGCTACACCTTC.

This chain uses TRBV4-3 with TRBJ2-2; a weak D match, TRBD2 (6 bases). V was trimmed by 4 bases and J by 6 bases, leaving 15 bases between them. CDR1 is LGHNA and CDR2 is YSLEER in the germline V gene. The length of the CDR3 is 15 residues. The CDR3: CASSLEQGGAGELFF. Written as DNA, the CDR3 is TGCGCCAGCAGCCTGGAGCAGGGAGGCGCCGGGGAGCTGTTTTTT.

This clone has more than one count but fewer than ten. The chain has TRBV29-1 and TRBJ1-1; D ambiguous. The CDR3 covers 11 residues. Trimming cost V 7 bases and J 4 bases, with 10 bases left between them. The germline CDR1 and CDR2 sequences are SQVTM and ANQGSEA. The CDR3 reads CSAAGSTEAFF. CDR3 sequence (DNA): TGCAGCGCGGCGGGTTCCACTGAAGCTTTCTTT. The complete variable domain, with remaining parts taken from reference TRBV29-1 and TRBJ1-1, reads SAVISQKPSRDICQRGTSLTIQCQVDSQVTMMFWYRQQPGQSLTLIATANQGSEATYESGFVIDKFPISRPNLTFSTLTVSNMSPEDSSIYLCSAAGSTEAFFGQGTRLTVV.

The chain links TRBV9 to TRBJ1-4, with 9 positions matching TRBD1. The ends lost 5 bases at V and 5 bases at J; junction bases unmatched: 7. Per the germline V gene, CDR1 is SGDLS and CDR2 is YYNGEE. The CDR3 is 15 residues long. The CDR3 sequence: CASSNNTGGNEKLFF. CDR3 in DNA: TGTGCCAGCAGTAACAACACAGGGGGCAATGAAAAACTGTTTTTT.

The chain links TRBV9 to TRBJ2-5, with 12 bases identical to TRBD1. Trimming took 4 bases from V and 1 from J; bases not matched to a gene: 17. The germline V gene has CDR1 SGDLS and CDR2 YYNGEE. This CDR3 is 20 amino acids long. CDR3 sequence reads: CASSLTLPGQGAWGQETQYF. CDR3 sequence (DNA): TGTGCCAGCAGCCTCACCCTTCCGGGACAGGGGGCGTGGGGCCAAGAGACCCAGTACTTC.

This chain connects TRBV20-1 to TRBJ2-7, with TRBD1 identical over 7 bases. The CDR3 runs to 11 residues. V was pared by 6 bases and J by 5 bases, with 4 bases of the junction left unmatched. Germline-derived CDR1 and CDR2 are DFQATT and SNEGSKA (reference sequence). DNA of the CDR3: TGCAGTGCCGTAACAGGGGACGAGCAGTACGTC. This gives the protein CSAVTGDEQYV.

This chain connects TRBV5-6 to TRBJ1-1; maybe TRBD1 (6 bases). Trimming cost V 3 bases and J 9 bases, with 21 bases left between them. The CDR3 contains 15 residues. Germline V gives CDR1 SGHDT, CDR2 YYEEEE. Written as DNA, the CDR3 is TGTGCCAGCAGCTCAACCCCGGGACACCAATCCCAAGCTTTCTTT. Translation: CASSSTPGHQSQAFF.

This chain links TRBV9 with TRBJ1-2, with 10 bases fitting TRBD1. This CDR3 has 13 amino acids. V shed 4 bases and J 7 bases; nucleotides not matched to a gene: 4. Germline V gene sequence: CDR1 SGDLS, CDR2 YYNGEE. This CDR3 reads CASSLTGGTGYTF. In DNA form, the CDR3 reads TGTGCCAGCAGCCTGACAGGGGGCACTGGCTACACCTTC.

V is TRBV2 and J is TRBJ1-1; 8 bases align to TRBD1. Trimming cost V 8 bases and J 3 bases; bases outside gene matches: 11. CDR1 and CDR2 from the germline V gene are SNHLY and FYNNEI. The CDR3 contains 15 residues. The CDR3 DNA reads as TGTGCCAGCGCCAATCCAGGACAGGGCTACACTGAAGCTTTCTTT. Translated, it gives CASANPGQGYTEAFF.

V and J are TRBV7-6 and TRBJ2-5, with D perhaps TRBD2 (5 bases). The CDR3 covers 15 residues. CDR1 and CDR2 (germline): SGHVS, FNYEAQ. Trimming stripped 4 bases from V and 2 bases from J, with 14 bases between. CDR3 sequence (DNA): TGTGCCAGCAGCTCAACAACTAGTTCTCAAGAGACCCAGTACTTC. Its translation: CASSSTTSSQETQYF. The full variable domain, its missing parts supplied by reference TRBV7-6 and TRBJ2-5, is GAGVSQSPRYKVTKRGQDVALRCDPISGHVSLYWYRQALGQGPEFLTYFNYEAQQDKSGLPNDRFSAERPEGSISTLTIQRTEQRDSAMYRCASSSTTSSQETQYFGPGTRLLVL.

The chain couples TRBV14 to TRBJ2-5; the D gene is possibly TRBD2 (5 bases). Trimming cost V 6 bases and J 5 bases, with 16 bases left between them. The CDR3 covers 14 residues. The germline V gene encodes CDR1 SGHDN and CDR2 FVKESK. Written as DNA, the CDR3 is TGTGCCAGCAGTCTGGACTTACCTCCCGAGACCCAGTACTTC. It is translated as CASSLDLPPETQYF.

The chain combines TRBV12-3 or TRBV12-4 with TRBJ2-1; D remains ambiguous. Trimming removed 6 bases at V and 8 bases at J, with 8 bases between. The CDR3 contains 11 residues. CDR3 sequence (DNA): TGTGCCAGCAGCCCTCGCGATGAGCAGTTCTTC. Its translation: CASSPRDEQFF.

A few counts support this clone. The genes are TRBV5-6 and TRBJ1-1; D remains unclear. CDR3 length: 12 residues. The V gene lost 2 bases and the J gene lost 1 base, with 3 bases spanning the gap. Germline V gene data show CDR1 as SGHDT and CDR2 as YYEEEE. The CDR3 DNA reads TGTGCCAGCAGCTTTAGGAACACTGAAGCTTTCTTT. Protein sequence: CASSFRNTEAFF.

This chain connects TRBV5-1 to TRBJ2-3, with 7 nucleotides matching TRBD1. In germline, CDR1 is SGHRS, CDR2 YFSETQ. The CDR3 extends over 15 amino acids. V was clipped by 4 bases and J by 2 bases; unmatched bases: 7. The CDR3 loop reads CASSMGTADTDTQYF. The CDR3, as DNA: TGCGCCAGCAGCATGGGGACAGCAGACACAGATACGCAGTATTTT.

This sequence joins TRBV13 and TRBJ2-2, with TRBD1 as a possible D gene (5 bases). V was trimmed by 5 bases and J by 0 bases, leaving 7 bases between them. The CDR3 is 14 residues long. Germline V gene sequence: CDR1 PRHDT, CDR2 FYEKMQ (reference sequence). Here the CDR3 DNA reads TGTGCCAGCAGCCAGGGATCGAACACCGGGGAGCTGTTTTTT. Protein sequence: CASSQGSNTGELFF.

This sequence joins TRBV7-8 and TRBJ1-2; D not certain. Trimming pared 0 bases from V and 4 bases from J, leaving 15 bases between. This CDR3 contains 16 residues. CDR1 and CDR2 from the germline V gene are SGHVS and FQNEAQ. The CDR3 is CASSLAVRNRAYGYTF. CDR3 DNA: TGTGCCAGCAGCTTAGCGGTTCGTAACAGAGCCTATGGCTACACCTTC. Combining the CDR3 with reference TRBV7-8 and TRBJ1-2 gives the whole variable domain GAGVSQSPRYKVAKRGQDVALRCDPISGHVSLFWYQQALGQGPEFLTYFQNEAQLDKSGLPSDRFFAERPEGSVSTLKIQRTQQEDSAVYLCASSLAVRNRAYGYTFGSGTRLTVV.